Detailed here is one TCR beta chain. Additional DNA sequences in this sample encode the identical CDR3. The CDR3 covers 12 residues. CDR1 LGHDT and CDR2 YNNKEL come from the germline V gene (reference sequence). V gave up 0 bases and J gave up 8 bases, with 7 bases separating them. This entry comes from a study of blood T cell repertoires in COVID-19. Across the study: PBMCs, B-cell-depleted T cells, or T cells provided the cDNA or gDNA that made up the material.

Data came from immunoSEQ multiplex PCR; TCRdb stores just in-frame clones and leaves some out. The sample lists 180,000 or so clones, more than 70% occurring once. Sequenced material: peripheral blood. The receptor was isolated from an elderly woman with active or convalescent COVID-19. This sequence joins TRBV3-1 (or the pseudogene TRBV3-2) and TRBJ1-2; D is uncertain. The CDR3 DNA is TGTGCCAGCAGCCAAGAATCCGTCGGCTACACCTTC. Protein product: CASSQESVGYTF.